This TCR beta chain was recovered during a study of long-term antiretroviral therapy in people with HIV. Run at survey level, the immunoSEQ assay was version v3.0. Assay: immunoSEQ multiplex PCR; the TCRdb copy retains only in-frame clones and omits some. Of 30,000 to 50,000 clones detected, about 86% appear once; the ten largest clones hold 4%. CDR1 and CDR2 (germline): SGHRS, YFSETQ. V was shortened by 4 bases and J by 2 bases, with 10 bases between the two germline ends. The CDR3 is 13 amino acids. For this clone: Its antigen is still unknown.

PBMC samples from each donor numbered at least one pre-ART and at least two post-ART. Treatment locations for all participants with HIV were in the United States. Overall study results and limits: Transplant-donor-level diversity was not reached after ART, though diversity increased. HIV repertoire CDR3 lengths ranged less widely than those of controls.

The sequence derives from a woman between 45 and 65 years old with HIV. The sequences come from unsorted PBMCs, collected 1.2 years after starting antiretroviral therapy. The rearrangement joins TRBV5-1 to TRBJ2-7, with D possibly called TRBD1 or TRBD2 (5 bases each). The CDR3 sequence: CASSPGTTYEQYF. CDR3 DNA sequence: TGCGCCAGCAGCCCCGGGACCACCTACGAGCAGTACTTC.